The T cell receptor (beta chain) described here comes from a study of blood T cell repertoires in COVID-19. Study-level background: The United States, Italy and Spain provided the acute and convalescent COVID-19 samples.

The V gene's germline CDR1 is MNHEY and CDR2 SVGEGT. The CDR3 loop spans 17 amino acids. V trimming: 1 base; J trimming: 5 bases; junction bases outside the gene matches: 7. Profiled with immunoSEQ multiplex PCR; TCRdb holds only in-frame clones, not every one. The table has approximately 390,000 clones, 87% seen once; the top ten hold 2.3%. Sequencing was carried out using peripheral blood. The V and J genes are TRBV6-2 or TRBV6-3 and TRBJ2-6, with 8 bases matching TRBD1. The TCR comes from a woman aged 55-75 years with COVID-19, enrolled during active disease. The DNA of the CDR3 is TGTGCCAGCAGTTACTTCCAGGGGGCGCTTAGGGCCAACGTCCTGACTTTC. Its translation is CASSYFQGALRANVLTF.